Below are 10 T cell receptor beta chains sequenced from a single sample in a study of CD8 T cells in ankylosing spondylitis. TCRdb reprocessed the 5' RACE reads via MiXCR and lists one record per CDR3 protein. The profile shows fewer than 650,000 distinct CDR3 sequences, over 9.5% of them singletons. The antigens for these receptors are not known. General observations from the study: Seemingly distinctive of ankylosing spondylitis blood was a TCR beta motif formed by eight highly homologous variants.

Sample: blood, either unsorted or a sorted T cell fraction (not recorded which). The receptors stem from a male donor with ankylosing spondylitis.

V gene TRBV2 combines with J gene TRBJ1-5; D call uncertain. V lost 3 bases to trimming and J lost 4 bases, with 16 bases between them. This CDR3 is 16 amino acids long. The germline gives CDR1 SNHLY, CDR2 FYNNEI. As DNA, the CDR3 is TGTGCCAGCAGTGACGGTGTAAGAGATTATAATCAGCCCCAGCATTTT. It yields the protein CASSDGVRDYNQPQHF.

This clonotype was seen more than once but under ten times. The chain carries TRBV30 and TRBJ2-2, with D tentatively TRBD1 (5 bases). The CDR3 extends over 11 amino acids. Germline CDR1 and CDR2: GTSNPN and SVGIG (reference sequence). Deletions cut 8 bases from V and 6 bases from J, with 10 bases between. The CDR3 region has the DNA TGTGCCGGCAGGGTTTCCGGGGAGCTGTTTTTT. Protein sequence: CAGRVSGELFF.

This clonotype was seen only a few times. V and J are TRBV19 and TRBJ1-1; TRBD1 aligns across 9 bases. V lost 10 bases and J lost 1; bases outside the gene matches: 7. CDR1 LNHDA and CDR2 SQIVND come from the germline V gene (reference sequence). This CDR3 has 14 residues. DNA of the CDR3: TGTGCCACCACCCCGACAGGGGGGAACACTGAAGCTTTCTTT. Amino acid sequence: CATTPTGGNTEAFF.

This clonotype was observed a handful of times. The CDR3 coding sequence is TGTGCCAGCAACTTGCGAGTGAGCTCCTACAATGAGCAGTTCTTC. Residues: CASNLRVSSYNEQFF. The V and J genes are TRBV6-6 and TRBJ2-1; D is uncertain. Trimming shortened V by 7 bases and J by 0 bases, and 13 bases separated the two germline ends. CDR3 length: 15 amino acids. CDR1 is MNHNY, CDR2 SVGAGI, per germline (reference sequence).

This clonotype showed up just a few times. J is TRBJ1-1 and V is TRBV7-8; 9 bases are a match to TRBD1. Germline CDR1 and CDR2: SGHVS and FQNEAQ. With 2 bases clipped from V and 5 bases from J, the junction kept 6 bases outside the gene matches. This CDR3 is 15 amino acids long. The CDR3: CASSLRQGGGTEAFF. The CDR3 nucleotides are TGTGCCAGCAGCTTAAGACAGGGGGGGGGGACTGAAGCTTTCTTT. Together with reference TRBV7-8 and TRBJ1-1, the CDR3 gives the full variable domain: GAGVSQSPRYKVAKRGQDVALRCDPISGHVSLFWYQQALGQGPEFLTYFQNEAQLDKSGLPSDRFFAERPEGSVSTLKIQRTQQEDSAVYLCASSLRQGGGTEAFFGQGTRLTVV.

This clonotype was seen ten or more times. The J gene is TRBJ2-5, the V gene TRBV7-9; perhaps TRBD1 as D (6 bases). The CDR3 runs to 14 residues. Per the germline V gene, CDR1 is SEHNR and CDR2 is FQNEAQ (reference sequence). Trimming pared 6 bases from V and 3 bases from J, leaving 14 bases between. As DNA, the CDR3 is TGTGCCAGCAGGACCCGGGACAACGAAGAGACCCAGTACTTC. The encoded protein is CASRTRDNEETQYF. The full variable domain, completed using reference TRBV7-9 and TRBJ2-5, is DTGVSQNPRHKITKRGQNVTFRCDPISEHNRLYWYRQTLGQGPEFLTYFQNEAQLEKSRLLSDRFSAERPKGSFSTLEIQRTEQGDSAMYLCASRTRDNEETQYFGPGTRLLVL.

The table lists this clonotype with many counts. The genes are TRBV12-3 or TRBV12-4 and TRBJ2-4; the D gene is possibly TRBD1 (6 bases). The CDR3 loop spans 13 amino acids. V was trimmed by 7 bases and J by 9 bases, leaving 16 bases between them. The CDR3 reads CASTLREGGIQYF. The CDR3 DNA reads TGTGCCAGCACCCTACGGGAAGGGGGCATTCAGTACTTC.

This clonotype was detected ten times or more. CDR3: CASSPLRGGKLFF. The DNA of the CDR3 is TGTGCCAGCAGTCCTCTTAGGGGGGGGAAGCTGTTTTTT. The genes are TRBV12-3 or TRBV12-4 and TRBJ2-2; maybe TRBD2 (7 bases). V shed 5 bases and J shed 12 bases, with 16 bases lying between them. There are 13 residues in the CDR3.

The chain links TRBV7-2 to TRBJ2-5; TRBD2 matches 12 bases. CDR1 is SGHTA and CDR2 is FQGNSA in the germline V gene. V shed 5 bases, J shed 5 bases, and the junction held 9 bases outside the gene matches. This CDR3 has 16 residues. In DNA, the CDR3 is TGTGCCAGCAGCCCCGGACTAGCGGGATACTCCGAGACCCAGTACTTC. Translating gives CASSPGLAGYSETQYF.

This clonotype was detected only a few times. The gene calls are TRBV29-1 and TRBJ2-5, with a weak D call TRBD1 (6 bases). The CDR3 runs 12 residues. The germline CDR1 and CDR2 sequences are SQVTM and ANQGSEA. V gave up 7 bases and J gave up 2 bases, with 11 bases separating them. DNA for the CDR3: TGCAGCGCCGGACAGACTCAAGAGACCCAGTACTTC. This gives the protein CSAGQTQETQYF.